These 15 T cell receptor beta chains were sequenced from one sample in a study of glioma-infiltrating T cells after dendritic cell vaccination. The table came from immunoSEQ multiplex PCR; TCRdb's copy has only in-frame clones and leaves some out. The profile shows under 4,000 clones, about 75% of them singletons. Sequences were derived from tumor tissue, sampled before dendritic cell vaccination. All receptors derive from a human donor with glioblastoma.

The chain carries TRBV7-2 and TRBJ2-1, with 7 bases matching TRBD2. This CDR3 comprises 16 residues. The junction had 10 bases not matched to a gene; V was cut back by 2 bases and J by 6 bases. In germline, CDR1 is SGHTA, CDR2 FQGNSA. This chain's CDR3 is CASSLRVVGGINEQFF. CDR3 bases: TGTGCCAGCAGCTTAAGGGTGGTGGGAGGGATCAATGAGCAGTTCTTC.

This sequence joins TRBV4-3 and TRBJ2-2, with 10 bases matching TRBD2. J gave up 3 bases and V 4 bases, and 2 bases lay outside the gene matches. Germline lookup yields CDR1 LGHNA and CDR2 YSLEER. This CDR3 comprises 15 residues. The chain's CDR3 is CASSPAGGHTGELFF. The CDR3 nucleotides read TGCGCCAGCAGCCCAGCGGGGGGGCACACCGGGGAGCTGTTTTTT.

This sequence joins TRBV4-3 and TRBJ2-3; 7 bases map to TRBD1. Germline V gene data show CDR1 as LGHNA and CDR2 as YSLEER. This CDR3 has 15 amino acids. The V gene end was trimmed by 5 bases and the J gene end by 2 bases; junction bases not matched to a gene: 7. CDR3 loop: CASSYTGVATDTQYF. The CDR3 DNA sequence: TGCGCCAGCAGCTACACAGGGGTAGCCACAGATACGCAGTATTTT.

To note about this clone: This same CDR3 is encoded by further DNA sequences in the sample. The V call is TRBV4-1, the J call TRBJ1-6; 8 nucleotides match TRBD1. CDR3 size: 16 residues. Trimming cost V 6 bases and J 2 bases; bases outside gene matches: 6. Germline V CDR1 and CDR2: MGHRA, YSYEKL. The CDR3 DNA is TGCGCCAGCAGGACACAGGGGGATGCCTATAATTCACCCCTCCACTTT. Encoded protein: CASRTQGDAYNSPLHF.

The V and J genes are TRBV2 and TRBJ2-1; tentatively, D is TRBD1 (5 bases). The length of the CDR3 is 12 residues. Germline V gives CDR1 SNHLY, CDR2 FYNNEI. V was shortened by 11 bases and J by 9 bases, with 17 bases between the two germline ends. CDR3 protein: CAGKGMLLEQFF. In DNA form, the CDR3 reads TGTGCCGGCAAGGGGATGTTACTTGAGCAGTTCTTC.

The chain links TRBV5-4 to TRBJ2-5; TRBD2 matches 11 bases. V was clipped by 4 bases and J by 5 bases; unmatched bases: 10. This CDR3 comprises 16 residues. CDR1 is SGHNT, CDR2 YYREEE, per germline (reference sequence). CDR3 region: CASSLNSGGAGETQYF. CDR3 in DNA: TGTGCCAGCAGCCTGAATAGCGGGGGGGCCGGGGAGACCCAGTACTTC.

This chain links TRBV6-5 with TRBJ2-3; 11 positions match TRBD1. This CDR3 spans 15 amino acids. Germline CDR1 is MNHEY and CDR2 is SVGAGI. V lost 5 bases to trimming and J lost 8 bases; unmatched junction nucleotides: 9. In DNA, the CDR3 is TGTGCCAGCAGTACCCGGACAGGGGGCCAGCGTACGCAGTATTTT. Protein product: CASSTRTGGQRTQYF.

This chain connects TRBV10-3 to TRBJ1-2; the D is unclear. The V and J ends lost 7 bases and 4 bases respectively, with 16 bases between them. The CDR3 sequence is 14 residues long. Germline V lookup: CDR1 ENHRY, CDR2 SYGVKD. The CDR3 region has the DNA TGTGCCATCAATTTAGACGGAGAACCCTATGGCTACACCTTC. Its translation: CAINLDGEPYGYTF.

The chain combines TRBV9 with TRBJ2-3, with TRBD2 identical over 8 bases. The CDR3 extends over 14 amino acids. Germline lookup yields CDR1 SGDLS and CDR2 YYNGEE. The V gene end was trimmed by 6 bases and the J gene end by 1 base; junction bases not matched to a gene: 4. The CDR3 nucleotides read TGTGCCAGCACCAGCGGGGGACGCACAGATACGCAGTATTTT. It translates to CASTSGGRTDTQYF. The whole variable domain, filled in from reference TRBV9 and TRBJ2-3, reads DSGVTQTPKHLITATGQRVTLRCSPRSGDLSVYWYQQSLDQGLQFLIQYYNGEERAKGNILERFSAQQFPDLHSELNLSSLELGDSALYFCASTSGGRTDTQYFGPGTRLTVL.

The rearrangement joins TRBV4-2 to TRBJ2-7, with TRBD2 matching over 8 bases. Per germline, CDR1 LGHNA and CDR2 YNFKEQ. This CDR3 spans 16 amino acids. The ends lost 4 bases at V and 0 bases at J; junction bases unmatched: 8. The CDR3 coding sequence is TGTGCCAGCAGCCCGGAAGGAGCGGGGGACTCCTACGAGCAGTACTTC. Protein sequence: CASSPEGAGDSYEQYF.

The chain uses TRBV19 and TRBJ1-2, with D maybe TRBD1 (6 bases). CDR3 length: 14 amino acids. The germline CDR1 and CDR2 sequences are LNHDA and SQIVND (reference sequence). V was clipped by 6 bases and J by 3 bases, with 14 bases between them. DNA for the CDR3: TGTGCCAGTAGACCACAGGGAGTAGACTATGGCTACACCTTC. This sequence encodes CASRPQGVDYGYTF.

As for this clone: Other DNA sequences in the same sample also yield this CDR3. The chain has TRBV4-3 and TRBJ1-5; D possibly corresponds to TRBD1 (5 bases). Germline assignment: CDR1 LGHNA and CDR2 YSLEER. V lost 0 bases, J lost 2 bases, and 11 bases lay in between. This CDR3 has 16 residues. CDR3 sequence reads: CASSQDLRGGNQPQHF. The CDR3 DNA reads as TGCGCCAGCAGCCAAGACCTCCGGGGGGGCAATCAGCCCCAGCATTTT.

This chain joins TRBV7-2 and TRBJ2-7, with a tentative D call TRBD2 (6 bases). Trimming shortened V by 3 bases and J by 2 bases, and 11 bases separated the two germline ends. From germline, CDR1 is SGHTA and CDR2 FQGNSA. The CDR3 has 14 residues. The CDR3 bases are TGTGCCAGCAGCTTTAGGGACTCCCCCTACGAGCAGTACTTC. Protein product: CASSFRDSPYEQYF.

This clone came up a few times. The chain couples TRBV19 to TRBJ1-1; 9 nucleotides agree with TRBD1. The CDR3 contains 18 residues. Germline V gene sequence: CDR1 LNHDA, CDR2 SQIVND (reference sequence). After removal of 0 bases from V and 0 bases from J, the junction contained 8 bases not matched to a gene. CDR3 coding DNA: TGTGCCAGTAGTATAGATCTACGGACAGGGGCCTTGAACACTGAAGCTTTCTTT. It translates to CASSIDLRTGALNTEAFF.

The V call is TRBV4-3, the J call TRBJ2-3; 8 nucleotides match TRBD2. The junction had 6 bases not matched to a gene; V was cut back by 4 bases and J by 6 bases. Germline V gives CDR1 LGHNA, CDR2 YSLEER. The length of the CDR3 is 14 residues. The CDR3, as DNA: TGCGCCAGCAGCCTCGGGGGGGCGGGGGATACGCAGTATTTT. Its translation: CASSLGGAGDTQYF.